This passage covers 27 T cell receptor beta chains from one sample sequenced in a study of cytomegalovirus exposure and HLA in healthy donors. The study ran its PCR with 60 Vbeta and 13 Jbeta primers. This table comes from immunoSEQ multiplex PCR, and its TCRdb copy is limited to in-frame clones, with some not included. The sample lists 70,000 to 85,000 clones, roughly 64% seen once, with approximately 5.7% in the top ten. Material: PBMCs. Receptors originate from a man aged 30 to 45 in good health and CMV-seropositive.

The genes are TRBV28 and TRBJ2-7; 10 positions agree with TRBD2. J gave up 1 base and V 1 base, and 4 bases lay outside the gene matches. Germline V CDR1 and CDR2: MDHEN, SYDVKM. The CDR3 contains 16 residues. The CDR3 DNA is TGTGCCAGCAGTTTATTGCCTAGCGGGGGATCCTACGAGCAGTACTTC. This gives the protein CASSLLPSGGSYEQYF.

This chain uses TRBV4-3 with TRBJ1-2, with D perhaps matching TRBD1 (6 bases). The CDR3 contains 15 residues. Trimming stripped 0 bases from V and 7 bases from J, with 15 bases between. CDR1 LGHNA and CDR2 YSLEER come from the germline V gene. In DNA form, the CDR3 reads TGCGCCAGCAGCCAAGACCGGACAGCATCGGGTGGCTACACCTTC. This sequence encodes CASSQDRTASGGYTF.

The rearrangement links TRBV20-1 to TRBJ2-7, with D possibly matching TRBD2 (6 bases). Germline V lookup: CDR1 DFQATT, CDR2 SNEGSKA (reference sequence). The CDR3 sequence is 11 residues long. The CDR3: CASSGTGEQYF. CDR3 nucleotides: TGCGCGAGTTCAGGGACTGGCGAGCAGTACTTC.

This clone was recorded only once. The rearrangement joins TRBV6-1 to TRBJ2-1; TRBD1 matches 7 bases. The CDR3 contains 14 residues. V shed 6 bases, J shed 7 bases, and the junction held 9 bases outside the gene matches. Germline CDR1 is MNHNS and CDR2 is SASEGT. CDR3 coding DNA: TGTGCCAGCAGCATTAGGACAGGTACGAATGAGCAGTTCTTC. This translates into CASSIRTGTNEQFF.

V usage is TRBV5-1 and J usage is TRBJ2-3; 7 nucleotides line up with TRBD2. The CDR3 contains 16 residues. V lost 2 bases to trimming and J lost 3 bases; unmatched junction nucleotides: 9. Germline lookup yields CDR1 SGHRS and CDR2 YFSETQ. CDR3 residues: CASSLNAGAGTDTQYF. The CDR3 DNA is TGCGCCAGCAGCTTAAACGCGGGAGCCGGAACAGATACGCAGTATTTT.

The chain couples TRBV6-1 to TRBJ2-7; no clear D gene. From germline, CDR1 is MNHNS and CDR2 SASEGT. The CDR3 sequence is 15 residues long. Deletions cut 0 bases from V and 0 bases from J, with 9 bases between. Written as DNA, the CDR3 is TGTGCCAGCAGTGAAGCCGCCGGAGCCTCCTACGAGCAGTACTTC. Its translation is CASSEAAGASYEQYF.

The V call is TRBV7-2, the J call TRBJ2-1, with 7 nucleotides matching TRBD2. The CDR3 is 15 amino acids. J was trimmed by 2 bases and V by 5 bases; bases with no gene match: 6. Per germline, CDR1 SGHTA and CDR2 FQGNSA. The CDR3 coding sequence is TGTGCCAGCAGCCTGGGCGGGAGAACCTACAATGAGCAGTTCTTC. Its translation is CASSLGGRTYNEQFF.

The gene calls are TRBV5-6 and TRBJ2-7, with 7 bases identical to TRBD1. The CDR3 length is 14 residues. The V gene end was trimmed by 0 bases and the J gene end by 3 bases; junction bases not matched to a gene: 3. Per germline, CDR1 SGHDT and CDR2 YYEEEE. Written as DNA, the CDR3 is TGTGCCAGCAGCTTGGAGGGACAGAACTACGAGCAGTACTTC. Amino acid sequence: CASSLEGQNYEQYF.

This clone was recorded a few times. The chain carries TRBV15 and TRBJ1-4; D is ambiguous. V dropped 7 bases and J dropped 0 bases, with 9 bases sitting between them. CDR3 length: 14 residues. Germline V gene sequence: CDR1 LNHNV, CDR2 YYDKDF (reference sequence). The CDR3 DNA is TGTGCCACCAAATACGGTGCAACTAATGAAAAACTGTTTTTT. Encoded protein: CATKYGATNEKLFF.

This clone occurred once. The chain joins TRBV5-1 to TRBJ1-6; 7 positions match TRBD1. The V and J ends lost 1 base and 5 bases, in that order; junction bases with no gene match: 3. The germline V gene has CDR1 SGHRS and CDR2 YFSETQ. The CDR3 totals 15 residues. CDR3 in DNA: TGCGCCAGCAGCTTGTTTGACAGGGATAATTCACCCCTCCACTTT. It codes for CASSLFDRDNSPLHF.

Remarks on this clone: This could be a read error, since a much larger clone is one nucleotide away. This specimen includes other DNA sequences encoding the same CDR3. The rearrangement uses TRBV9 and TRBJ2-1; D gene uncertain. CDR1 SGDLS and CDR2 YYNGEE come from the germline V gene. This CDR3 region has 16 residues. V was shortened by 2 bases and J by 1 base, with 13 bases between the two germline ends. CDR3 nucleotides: TGTGCCAGCAGCGTCCAACCAGGAAATTCCTACAATGAGCAGTTCTTC. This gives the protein CASSVQPGNSYNEQFF.

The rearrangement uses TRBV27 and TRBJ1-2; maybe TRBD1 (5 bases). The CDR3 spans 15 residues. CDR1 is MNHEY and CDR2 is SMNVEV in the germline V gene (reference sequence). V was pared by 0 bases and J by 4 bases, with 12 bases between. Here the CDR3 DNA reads TGTGCCAGCAGTTTATCGGTTGGGGGGACCTATGGCTACACCTTC. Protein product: CASSLSVGGTYGYTF.

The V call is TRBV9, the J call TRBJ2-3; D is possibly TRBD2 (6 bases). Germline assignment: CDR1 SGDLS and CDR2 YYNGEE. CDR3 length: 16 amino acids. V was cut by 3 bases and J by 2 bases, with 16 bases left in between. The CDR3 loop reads CASSGGVSQYTDTQYF. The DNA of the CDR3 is TGTGCCAGCAGCGGGGGGGTCTCCCAGTACACAGATACGCAGTATTTT.

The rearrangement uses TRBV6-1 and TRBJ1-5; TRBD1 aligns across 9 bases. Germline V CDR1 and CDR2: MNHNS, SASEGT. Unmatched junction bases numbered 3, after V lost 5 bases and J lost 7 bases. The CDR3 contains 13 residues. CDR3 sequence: CASSTGGRQPQHF. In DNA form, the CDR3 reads TGTGCCAGCAGTACAGGGGGCCGGCAGCCCCAGCATTTT.

DNA of the CDR3: TGTGCCAGTAGTATAACTGCCTTGCGGATTCCCACAGATACGCAGTATTTT. Translating gives CASSITALRIPTDTQYF. The chain carries TRBV19 and TRBJ2-3; D is uncertain. Trimming cost V 2 bases and J 2 bases, with 17 bases left between them. The CDR3 has 17 residues. Germline CDR1 reads LNHDA; CDR2 reads SQIVND (reference sequence).

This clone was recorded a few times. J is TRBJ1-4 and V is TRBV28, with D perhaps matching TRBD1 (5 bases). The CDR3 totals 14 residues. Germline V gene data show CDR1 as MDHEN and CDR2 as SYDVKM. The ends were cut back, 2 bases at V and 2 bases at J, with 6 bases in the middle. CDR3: CASSLGGTNEKLFF. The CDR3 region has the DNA TGTGCCAGCAGTTTAGGGGGGACTAATGAAAAACTGTTTTTT.

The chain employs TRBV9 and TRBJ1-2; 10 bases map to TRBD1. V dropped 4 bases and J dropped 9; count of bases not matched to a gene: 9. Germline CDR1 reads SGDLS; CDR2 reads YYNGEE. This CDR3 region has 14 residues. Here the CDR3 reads CASSMKGTGERYTF. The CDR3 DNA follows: TGTGCCAGCAGCATGAAAGGGACAGGGGAGCGCTACACCTTC.

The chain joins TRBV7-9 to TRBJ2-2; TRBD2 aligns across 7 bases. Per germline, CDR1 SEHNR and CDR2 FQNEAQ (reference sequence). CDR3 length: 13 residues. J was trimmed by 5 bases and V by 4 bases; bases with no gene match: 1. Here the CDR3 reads CASSWGGTGELFF. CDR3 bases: TGTGCCAGCAGCTGGGGGGGGACCGGGGAGCTGTTTTTT.

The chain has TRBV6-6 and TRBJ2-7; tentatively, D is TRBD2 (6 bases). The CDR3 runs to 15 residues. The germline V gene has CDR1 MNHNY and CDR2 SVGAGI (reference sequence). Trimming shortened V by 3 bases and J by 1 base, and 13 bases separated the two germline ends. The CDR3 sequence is CASSYGRDLSYEQYF. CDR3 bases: TGTGCCAGCAGTTATGGGCGGGATCTTTCCTACGAGCAGTACTTC.

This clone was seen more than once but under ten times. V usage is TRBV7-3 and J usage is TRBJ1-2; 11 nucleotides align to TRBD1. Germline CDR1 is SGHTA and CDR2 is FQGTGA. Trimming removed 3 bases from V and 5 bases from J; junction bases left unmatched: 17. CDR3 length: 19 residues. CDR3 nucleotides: TGTGCCAGCAGCTTGGATGCTCCCAGGACAGGGGGCGCGTGGTATGGCTACACCTTC. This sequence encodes CASSLDAPRTGGAWYGYTF.

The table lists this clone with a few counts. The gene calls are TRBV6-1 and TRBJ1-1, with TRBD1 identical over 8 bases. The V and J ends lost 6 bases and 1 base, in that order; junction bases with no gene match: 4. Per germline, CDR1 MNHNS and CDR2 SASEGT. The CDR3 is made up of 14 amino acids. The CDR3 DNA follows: TGTGCCAGCAGACGGGACAGGACGAACACTGAAGCTTTCTTT. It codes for CASRRDRTNTEAFF.

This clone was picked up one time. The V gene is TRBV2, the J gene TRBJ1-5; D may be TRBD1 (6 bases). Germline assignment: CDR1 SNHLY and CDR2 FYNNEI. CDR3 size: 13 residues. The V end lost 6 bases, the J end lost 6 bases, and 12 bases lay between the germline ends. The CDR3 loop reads CASSGQGTQPQHF. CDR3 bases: TGTGCCAGCAGCGGCCAGGGGACTCAGCCCCAGCATTTT.

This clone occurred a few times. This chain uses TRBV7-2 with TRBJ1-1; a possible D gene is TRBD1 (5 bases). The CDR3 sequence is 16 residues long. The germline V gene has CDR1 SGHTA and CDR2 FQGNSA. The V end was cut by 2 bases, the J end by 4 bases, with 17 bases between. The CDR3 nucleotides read TGTGCCAGCAGCTTACGGGGGGATGTGAGTGTCACTGAAGCTTTCTTT. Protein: CASSLRGDVSVTEAFF. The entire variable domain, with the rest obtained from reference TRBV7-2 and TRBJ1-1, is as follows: GAGVSQSPSNKVTEKGKDVELRCDPISGHTALYWYRQSLGQGLEFLIYFQGNSAPDKSGLPSDRFSAERTGGSVSTLTIQRTQQEDSAVYLCASSLRGDVSVTEAFFGQGTRLTVV.

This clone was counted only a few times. The CDR3 sequence is CAIQRDSVNTEAFF. CDR3 coding DNA: TGTGCCATACAGAGGGACAGCGTGAACACTGAAGCTTTCTTT. V is TRBV10-3 and J is TRBJ1-1; 7 bases agree with TRBD1. Losses at the gene ends were 9 bases for V and 0 bases for J; bases not matched to a gene: 7. Per the germline V gene, CDR1 is ENHRY and CDR2 is SYGVKD. The length of the CDR3 is 14 residues.

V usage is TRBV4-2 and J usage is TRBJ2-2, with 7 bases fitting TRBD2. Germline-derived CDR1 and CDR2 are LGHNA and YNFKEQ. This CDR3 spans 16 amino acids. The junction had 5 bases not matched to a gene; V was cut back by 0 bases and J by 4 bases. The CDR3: CASSQEGGVGTGELFF. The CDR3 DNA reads TGTGCCAGCAGCCAAGAGGGGGGGGTGGGCACCGGGGAGCTGTTTTTT.

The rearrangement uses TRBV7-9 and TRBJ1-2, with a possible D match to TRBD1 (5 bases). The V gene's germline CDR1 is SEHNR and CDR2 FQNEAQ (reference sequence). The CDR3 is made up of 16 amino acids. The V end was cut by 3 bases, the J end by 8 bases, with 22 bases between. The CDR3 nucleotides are TGTGCCAGCAGCTTGAGAACGCGGGGCCCTCAGAGGGGCTACACCTTC. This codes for CASSLRTRGPQRGYTF.

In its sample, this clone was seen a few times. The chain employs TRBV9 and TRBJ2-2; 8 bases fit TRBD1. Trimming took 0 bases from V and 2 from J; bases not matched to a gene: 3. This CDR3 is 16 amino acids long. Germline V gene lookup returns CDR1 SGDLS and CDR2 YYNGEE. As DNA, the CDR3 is TGTGCCAGCAGCGTAGCAGGGGGCGCAAACACCGGGGAGCTGTTTTTT. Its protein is CASSVAGGANTGELFF.